This T cell receptor beta chain was identified during a study of identical twins. Findings and limits, study-wide: When twins shared out-of-frame alpha sequences, those sequences had excess low generation probability. The analysis was cross-sectional rather than longitudinal within donors. It was out-of-frame TCR alpha sharing in monozygotic twins that models underestimated.

TCRdb fed the 5' RACE reads into MiXCR, producing one record per CDR3 protein. Of nearly 650,000 distinct CDR3 sequences listed, 7.1% are singletons. This CDR3 region has 14 residues. Germline V lookup: CDR1 LNHNV, CDR2 YYDKDF (reference sequence). The V gene lost 0 bases and the J gene lost 6 bases, with 9 bases spanning the gap. This clonotype appeared a few times. Its antigen is unknown. Separately, the same data were catalogued under a study of yellow fever vaccine responses in identical twins. This second report adds: Convergence reportedly seemed to mark part of the twins' vaccine T cell response, with personalization marking the rest.

The clonotype was recovered from a woman aged 18-29 years in good health. The source material was PBMCs. This chain links TRBV15 with TRBJ1-5; D unresolved. The CDR3 here is CATSRDLGGQPQHF. Here the CDR3 DNA reads TGTGCCACCAGCAGAGATTTGGGTGGTCAGCCCCAGCATTTT.